The next 24 T cell receptor beta chains were all read from a single sample in a study of T cells in Graves' hyperthyroidism and ophthalmopathy. Template material for amplifying TCR beta CDR3 regions consisted of RNA transcripts. Carried out on the TCR CDR3, a first-round RT-PCR used the HTBI primer set. TCRdb analysed the multiplex PCR reads with MiXCR anew, one entry per CDR3 protein. The sample lists about 460,000 distinct CDR3 sequences; 20% to 25% were seen once. The material sequenced was blood. The receptors originated from a woman aged 70 to 79 with Graves' ophthalmopathy.

As DNA, the CDR3 is TGTGCCACCAGCACAATCAGACAGGGGAGCTTTGAAAAACTGTTTTTT. As protein: CATSTIRQGSFEKLFF. The genes are TRBV15 and TRBJ1-4, with 8 bases identical to TRBD1. Germline loops: CDR1 LNHNV, CDR2 YYDKDF (reference sequence). The CDR3 has 16 residues. Trimming cost V 4 bases and J 7 bases; bases outside gene matches: 11. The full variable domain, completed using reference TRBV15 and TRBJ1-4, is DAMVIQNPRYQVTQFGKPVTLSCSQTLNHNVMYWYQQKSSQAPKLLFHYYDKDFNNEADTPDNFQSRRPNTSFCFLDIRSPGLGDTAMYLCATSTIRQGSFEKLFFGSGTQLSVL.

This clonotype was seen only a few times. The rearrangement uses TRBV24-1 and TRBJ1-1, with D hard to call. From germline, CDR1 is KGHDR and CDR2 SFDVKD. The CDR3 sequence is 13 residues long. V was shortened by 5 bases and J by 4 bases, with 10 bases between the two germline ends. CDR3 region: CATSGGMGTEAFF. CDR3 nucleotide sequence: TGTGCCACCAGTGGAGGGATGGGCACTGAAGCTTTCTTT.

Details on this clonotype: At one end the junction does not follow the germline gene, possibly because of a read error. CDR3 sequence reads: CASTVGTGGSGNTIYF. The CDR3 DNA reads as TGTGCCAGCACCGTAGGAACAGGGGGCTCTGGAAACACCATATATTTT. The genes are TRBV9 and TRBJ1-3, with TRBD1 identical over 8 bases. CDR1 and CDR2 from the germline V gene are SGDLS and YYNGEE. The CDR3 runs 16 residues. Full variable domain (rest looked up from reference TRBV9 and TRBJ1-3): DSGVTQTPKHLITATGQRVTLRCSPRSGDLSVYWYQQSLDQGLQFLIQYYNGEERAKGNILERFSAQQFPDLHSELNLSSLELGDSALYFCASTVGTGGSGNTIYFGEGSWLTVV.

This clonotype was observed a few times. CDR3 loop: CASSLSAGVEKLFF. DNA of the CDR3: TGTGCCAGCAGTTTAAGTGCCGGGGTTGAAAAACTGTTTTTT. The rearrangement joins TRBV28 to TRBJ1-4; D gene uncertain. CDR1 is MDHEN, CDR2 SYDVKM, per germline. This CDR3 is built from 14 residues. Between the trimmed V and J ends, which lost 2 bases and 7 bases, there was a span of 11 bases.

CDR3 sequence (DNA): TGCGCCAGCAGCTTGCCCCCGGTGAACACTGAAGCTTTCTTT. Translation: CASSLPPVNTEAFF. The chain employs TRBV5-1 and TRBJ1-1; D gene uncertain. CDR3 size: 14 residues. V lost 1 base and J 0 bases, leaving 7 bases between the germline ends. Germline loops: CDR1 SGHRS, CDR2 YFSETQ.

This clonotype came up many times. The chain uses TRBV12-3 or TRBV12-4 and TRBJ1-1; no clear D. The length of the CDR3 is 12 residues. V lost 3 bases and J 4 bases, leaving 6 bases between the germline ends. CDR3 residues: CASSFTGTEAFF. The CDR3 region has the DNA TGTGCCAGCAGTTTTACGGGCACTGAAGCTTTCTTT.

This clonotype was counted many times. CDR3 nucleotide sequence: TGTGCCAGCAGCCAAGGCCTCCTGGGCACTGAAGCTTTCTTT. Its translation: CASSQGLLGTEAFF. The chain uses TRBV3-1 and TRBJ1-1; D not resolved. Germline-derived CDR1 and CDR2 are LGHDT and YNNKEL (reference sequence). The CDR3 totals 14 residues. V shed 1 base and J shed 4 bases, with 10 bases lying between them.

The chain carries TRBV27 and TRBJ2-7; the match to TRBD1 covers 7 bases. CDR1 is MNHEY, CDR2 SMNVEV, per germline (reference sequence). The CDR3 is 17 residues long. V shed 4 bases and J 7 bases; nucleotides not matched to a gene: 19. CDR3 sequence: CASSSGPGQPIPVEQYF. The CDR3, as DNA: TGTGCCAGCAGTTCCGGACCGGGACAGCCTATTCCCGTGGAGCAGTACTTC.

The J gene is TRBJ2-2, the V gene TRBV7-2, with D unresolved. V was shortened by 4 bases and J by 6 bases, with 12 bases between the two germline ends. CDR1 is SGHTA, CDR2 FQGNSA, per germline. This CDR3 is built from 14 residues. Here the CDR3 DNA reads TGTGCCAGCAGCTCTTCTAGTCCAGCCGGGGAGCTGTTTTTT. Translation gives CASSSSSPAGELFF.

This chain joins TRBV7-2 and TRBJ2-1; no reliable D call. Germline loops: CDR1 SGHTA, CDR2 FQGNSA. The ends were cut back, 5 bases at V and 1 base at J, with 12 bases in the middle. This CDR3 comprises 15 residues. The DNA of the CDR3 is TGTGCCAGCAGCGCCATGGCGGTGTCCTACAATGAGCAGTTCTTC. Translated, it gives CASSAMAVSYNEQFF.

The chain combines TRBV24-1 with TRBJ2-3; 8 bases line up with TRBD2. Germline V lookup: CDR1 KGHDR, CDR2 SFDVKD. The junction had 8 bases not matched to a gene; V was cut back by 4 bases and J by 6 bases. This CDR3 region has 15 residues. The CDR3 DNA follows: TGTGCCACCAGTGAAGCTACTAGCGGCAGTGATACGCAGTATTTT. It codes for CATSEATSGSDTQYF.

The rearrangement links TRBV20-1 to TRBJ2-5; TRBD1 matches at 9 bases. With 6 bases clipped from V and 4 bases from J, the junction kept 6 bases outside the gene matches. The CDR3 has 13 amino acids. CDR1 DFQATT and CDR2 SNEGSKA come from the germline V gene (reference sequence). This CDR3 reads CSATRQGGETQYF. CDR3 nucleotide sequence: TGCAGTGCAACCAGACAGGGGGGAGAGACCCAGTACTTC.

The rearrangement uses TRBV9 and TRBJ2-2, with 7 bases matching TRBD2. CDR3 length: 15 amino acids. Trimming at V came to 3 bases and at J to 1 base, leaving 3 bases not matched to a gene. CDR1 is SGDLS, CDR2 YYNGEE, per germline. CDR3 bases: TGTGCCAGCAGCGCCAGGGAGGGGAACACCGGGGAGCTGTTTTTT. Encoded protein: CASSAREGNTGELFF. The whole variable domain, remainder taken from reference TRBV9 and TRBJ2-2, is DSGVTQTPKHLITATGQRVTLRCSPRSGDLSVYWYQQSLDQGLQFLIQYYNGEERAKGNILERFSAQQFPDLHSELNLSSLELGDSALYFCASSAREGNTGELFFGEGSRLTVL.

This clonotype has at least ten counts. J is TRBJ2-1 and V is TRBV24-1, with a weak D call TRBD2 (5 bases). V was clipped by 3 bases and J by 2 bases, with 10 bases between them. Germline lookup yields CDR1 KGHDR and CDR2 SFDVKD. This CDR3 comprises 15 residues. As DNA, the CDR3 is TGTGCCACCAGTGATCTGGACTCCCCCTACAATGAGCAGTTCTTC. The encoded protein is CATSDLDSPYNEQFF.

The rearrangement joins TRBV7-3 to TRBJ2-1; D remains unclear. The germline CDR1 and CDR2 sequences are SGHTA and FQGTGA. The V end was cut by 5 bases, the J end by 3 bases, with 8 bases between. CDR3 length: 13 amino acids. CDR3 in DNA: TGTGCCAGCAGCCCTAGTCACTACAATGAGCAGTTCTTC. Encoded protein: CASSPSHYNEQFF.

The gene calls are TRBV10-3 and TRBJ2-1, with TRBD2 matching over 10 bases. Germline V CDR1 and CDR2: ENHRY, SYGVKD. The V and J ends lost 5 bases and 9 bases, in that order; junction bases with no gene match: 7. This CDR3 has 14 amino acids. CDR3 bases: TGTGCCATCAGTCCCCGGGCTAGCGGGGGTGAGCAGTTCTTC. Translation gives CAISPRASGGEQFF.

This clonotype was detected many times. This chain joins TRBV27 and TRBJ2-3; 9 positions match TRBD2. The germline CDR1 and CDR2 sequences are MNHEY and SMNVEV (reference sequence). V dropped 0 bases and J dropped 2; count of bases not matched to a gene: 21. This CDR3 has 22 amino acids. Here the CDR3 reads CASSLSNWASGTTQNITDTQYF. CDR3 DNA sequence: TGTGCCAGCAGTTTATCGAATTGGGCTAGCGGGACCACCCAGAATATCACAGATACGCAGTATTTT.

This clonotype showed up many times. The chain uses TRBV3-1 and TRBJ2-7; unclear D gene. The CDR3 runs 15 residues. In germline, CDR1 is LGHDT, CDR2 YNNKEL (reference sequence). The V and J ends lost 0 bases and 3 bases respectively, with 12 bases between them. CDR3: CASSQEGLTNYEQYF. DNA of the CDR3: TGTGCCAGCAGCCAAGAAGGGTTGACCAACTACGAGCAGTACTTC.

This clonotype was recorded a few times. The V and J genes are TRBV4-1 and TRBJ1-2, with D uncertain. Trimming removed 2 bases at V and 2 bases at J, with 15 bases between. Germline assignment: CDR1 MGHRA and CDR2 YSYEKL. CDR3 length equals 16 residues. CDR3 bases: TGCGCCAGCAGCCAAAATCTGGCAGCAGAAAACTATGGCTACACCTTC. It yields the protein CASSQNLAAENYGYTF.

This clonotype was seen ten or more times. This chain connects TRBV7-2 to TRBJ2-7, with D uncertain. V shed 1 base and J shed 0 bases, with 10 bases lying between them. Looked up from germline, CDR1 is SGHTA and CDR2 is FQGNSA. This CDR3 spans 15 amino acids. CDR3 coding DNA: TGTGCCAGCAGCTTAGTGGGCTCCAGCTCCTACGAGCAGTACTTC. Its protein product is CASSLVGSSSYEQYF.

This clonotype was observed a few times. This chain connects TRBV2 to TRBJ2-5, with 10 positions matching TRBD2. The V gene end was trimmed by 10 bases and the J gene end by 5 bases; junction bases not matched to a gene: 13. The CDR3 is made up of 15 amino acids. The germline V gene encodes CDR1 SNHLY and CDR2 FYNNEI. CDR3 coding DNA: TGTGCCACGGGGGGGCTAGCGGGAGACGGGGAGACCCAGTACTTC. Its protein product is CATGGLAGDGETQYF.

In its sample, this clonotype was seen many times. The CDR3 loop is CASSFGGGDTQYF. Written as DNA, the CDR3 is TGTGCCAGCAGCTTCGGGGGGGGAGATACGCAGTATTTT. The gene calls are TRBV7-2 and TRBJ2-3, with 8 bases lining up with TRBD2. J gave up 5 bases and V 3 bases, and 1 base lay outside the gene matches. Germline lookup yields CDR1 SGHTA and CDR2 FQGNSA. The CDR3 has 13 amino acids.

This clonotype was seen more than once but under ten times. This chain connects TRBV4-3 to TRBJ2-1, with D uncertain. The V end lost 4 bases, the J end lost 5 bases, and 15 bases lay between the germline ends. Germline V gives CDR1 LGHNA, CDR2 YSLEER. The CDR3 has 15 residues. The CDR3 protein is CASSRIGGLNNEQFF. In nucleotides, the CDR3 is TGCGCCAGCAGCCGAATTGGCGGCCTGAACAATGAGCAGTTCTTC.

This clonotype has a handful of counts. The chain uses TRBV3-1 and TRBJ2-7; no clear D. Germline CDR1 reads LGHDT; CDR2 reads YNNKEL (reference sequence). The V end was cut by 2 bases, the J end by 5 bases, with 4 bases between. The CDR3 spans 11 residues. The CDR3 region is CASSQTNEQYF. The CDR3, as DNA: TGTGCCAGCAGCCAAACTAACGAGCAGTACTTC.